This T cell receptor beta chain was profiled in a study of cytomegalovirus exposure and HLA in healthy donors. Study-wide results and caveats: While the bulk of TCR sequences proved rare, some public TCRs turned up in many donors.

Notes on this clone: The antigen remains undetermined.

TCRdb keeps only in-frame clones here, not all; method: immunoSEQ multiplex PCR. The table shows 250,000 to 400,000 clones, with roughly 88% occurring only once. This TCR came from a man aged 25 to 45 in good health and CMV-seronegative. The sample taken for sequencing was PBMCs.

This CDR3 reads CASSWPLGAGEGGYTF. The DNA of the CDR3 is TGTGCCAGCAGCTGGCCCCTTGGGGCAGGAGAAGGGGGCTACACCTTC. The J gene is TRBJ1-2, the V gene TRBV5-6; maybe TRBD1 (5 bases). CDR1 is SGHDT, CDR2 YYEEEE, per germline. The CDR3 spans 16 residues. V was shortened by 3 bases and J by 8 bases, with 23 bases between the two germline ends. Complete variable domain (other parts from reference TRBV5-6 and TRBJ1-2): DAGVTQSPTHLIKTRGQQVTLRCSPKSGHDTVSWYQQALGQGPQFIFQYYEEEERQRGNFPDRFSGHQFPNYSSELNVNALLLGDSALYLCASSWPLGAGEGGYTFGSGTRLTVV.